Shown below are 27 T cell receptor beta chains from a single sample sequenced in a study of blood T cells in healthy people across ages. The authors ran a second PCR of about 7 to 12 cycles using a sample-barcoded 5' primer and a J-beta primer mix. Each CDR3 protein gets one entry after TCRdb re-called the 5' RACE reads with MiXCR. The data hold more than 750,000 distinct CDR3 sequences, with 29% observed a single time. These data were also filed under a second study, of T cells of mothers and their children.

Sequencing input: blood. The receptor set was obtained from a woman between 40 and 50 years old in good health.

This clonotype was counted a few times. The chain recombines TRBV12-3 or TRBV12-4 with TRBJ2-6, with 8 bases aligning to TRBD1. The CDR3 has 19 amino acids. V gave up 7 bases and J gave up 2 bases; unmatched junction bases: 16. The CDR3 is CASTLSSRGLFPGANVLTF. The CDR3 DNA reads as TGTGCCAGCACCCTCTCTTCCAGGGGGCTTTTCCCTGGGGCCAACGTCCTGACTTTC.

Only a few counts were recorded for this clonotype. V usage is TRBV4-1 and J usage is TRBJ1-6, with TRBD1 matching over 7 bases. V gave up 2 bases and J gave up 0 bases; unmatched junction bases: 7. The germline gives CDR1 MGHRA, CDR2 YSYEKL. The length of the CDR3 is 18 residues. The CDR3 bases are TGCGCCAGCAGCCAAAGGGTACAGGGGAGCTCCTATAATTCACCCCTCCACTTT. It translates to CASSQRVQGSSYNSPLHF.

This clonotype was detected once. A much larger clone differs by one base, so this may be a read error. The chain uses TRBV7-8 and TRBJ1-1, with 8 nucleotides matching TRBD1. This CDR3 has 15 amino acids. V lost 8 bases and J lost 4; bases outside the gene matches: 12. The germline CDR1 and CDR2 sequences are SGHVS and FQNEAQ. The CDR3 nucleotides are TGTGCCAGCCGAACTTTGGTGACAGGGGTCACTGAAGCTTTCTTT. Residues: CASRTLVTGVTEAFF.

About this clonotype: This may come from a read error, since a much larger clone is one base off. The gene calls are TRBV7-2 and TRBJ2-3; a possible D gene is TRBD2 (6 bases). V dropped 4 bases and J dropped 5 bases, with 13 bases sitting between them. Germline V gene lookup returns CDR1 SGHTA and CDR2 FQGNSA. CDR3 size: 14 residues. DNA for the CDR3: TGTGCCAGCAGCTGGCAGGGAGGAGTAGATACGCAGTATTTT. Its protein product is CASSWQGGVDTQYF.

Notes on this clonotype: One junction end does not reproduce the germline sequence, and a read error may be involved. The V gene is TRBV7-2, the J gene TRBJ1-2; D is unresolved. The CDR3 extends over 14 amino acids. The germline V gene encodes CDR1 SGHTA and CDR2 FQGNSA. The CDR3: CASSLDLPSYGYAF. Here the CDR3 DNA reads TGTGCCAGCAGCTTAGATCTCCCCTCTTATGGCTACGCCTTC.

As to this clonotype: This may arise from a read error, as a much more abundant clone is one base away. V and J are TRBV4-3 and TRBJ2-7, with D tentatively TRBD1 (6 bases). The CDR3 length is 15 residues. Germline V gives CDR1 LGHNA, CDR2 YSLEER. The CDR3 region is CANSRDTGNVYEQYF. For the CDR3, the DNA is TGCGCCAACAGCCGGGACACAGGGAACGTCTACGAGCAGTACTTC.

A single count supports this clonotype. This sequence joins TRBV15 and TRBJ1-5; a weak D match, TRBD1 (5 bases). CDR3 size: 16 residues. From germline, CDR1 is LNHNV and CDR2 YYDKDF (reference sequence). The V end lost 1 base, the J end lost 2 bases, and 12 bases lay between the germline ends. In DNA form, the CDR3 reads TGTGCCACCAGCAGAGTGGGGGGGAGCGGCAATCAGCCCCAGCATTTT. Protein sequence: CATSRVGGSGNQPQHF.

V gene TRBV30 combines with J gene TRBJ2-1; D might be TRBD1 (5 bases). The CDR3 has 14 residues. Germline CDR1 GTSNPN, CDR2 SVGIG (reference sequence). Trimming cost V 7 bases and J 3 bases, with 16 bases left between them. The CDR3: CALSTAIVYNEQFF. CDR3 DNA: TGTGCCTTGTCGACAGCCATCGTCTACAATGAGCAGTTCTTC.

This clonotype was picked up many times. J is TRBJ2-7 and V is TRBV20-1; D is ambiguous. Per the germline V gene, CDR1 is DFQATT and CDR2 is SNEGSKA (reference sequence). V was clipped by 3 bases and J by 1 base, with 13 bases between them. There are 14 residues in the CDR3. CDR3 in amino acids: CSASPQITSYEQYF. The CDR3 DNA is TGCAGTGCTAGCCCTCAGATTACTTCCTACGAGCAGTACTTC.

The chain links TRBV25-1 to TRBJ2-3; D unclear. V shed 5 bases and J shed 7 bases, with 13 bases lying between them. The CDR3 contains 13 residues. Per the germline V gene, CDR1 is MGHDK and CDR2 is SYGVNS. The CDR3, as DNA: TGTGCCAGCAGTTCGTTCGGAACAAATACGCAGTATTTT. It codes for CASSSFGTNTQYF.

This clonotype showed up just a few times. This chain uses TRBV6-2 or TRBV6-3 with TRBJ2-4; a weak D match, TRBD2 (6 bases). CDR1 is MNHEY, CDR2 SVGEGT, per germline. V shed 6 bases and J shed 8 bases, with 14 bases lying between them. The CDR3 length is 13 residues. Written as DNA, the CDR3 is TGTGCCAGCAGCCCTCCCTGGGGGGACATTCAGTACTTC. It specifies CASSPPWGDIQYF.

This clonotype was detected a few times. V and J are TRBV4-1 and TRBJ2-3; 9 bases align to TRBD2. The germline V gene encodes CDR1 MGHRA and CDR2 YSYEKL. J was trimmed by 4 bases and V by 0 bases; bases with no gene match: 5. The CDR3 is 16 amino acids. The DNA of the CDR3 is TGCGCCAGCAGCCAAGAGGCTAGCGGGGTCGCAGATACGCAGTATTTT. Protein product: CASSQEASGVADTQYF.

This clonotype was seen repeatedly, ten times or more. The chain combines TRBV7-2 with TRBJ2-5; D gene uncertain. V lost 6 bases and J lost 4, with 6 bases in between. Per the germline V gene, CDR1 is SGHTA and CDR2 is FQGNSA. The CDR3 extends over 11 amino acids. The CDR3 loop is CASSFRETQYF. In DNA form, the CDR3 reads TGTGCCAGCAGTTTTAGAGAGACCCAGTACTTC.

The chain is built from TRBV27 and TRBJ2-3, with D possibly being TRBD2 (6 bases). V was shortened by 1 base and J by 3 bases, with 14 bases between the two germline ends. Germline V gives CDR1 MNHEY, CDR2 SMNVEV (reference sequence). The length of the CDR3 is 16 residues. CDR3 sequence (DNA): TGTGCCAGCAGTTTATTTGTGGGGGGAGTAACAGATACGCAGTATTTT. Its protein is CASSLFVGGVTDTQYF.

This clonotype showed up many times. In DNA, the CDR3 is TGCGCCAGCAGCTTGGTTGGCCTAGCGCCGCAAGAGACCCAGTACTTC. The encoded protein is CASSLVGLAPQETQYF. The chain couples TRBV5-1 to TRBJ2-5; D is perhaps TRBD2 (6 bases). Per the germline V gene, CDR1 is SGHRS and CDR2 is YFSETQ. Trimming took 0 bases from V and 2 from J, leaving 14 bases between them. The CDR3 extends over 16 amino acids.

The rearrangement links TRBV3-1 to TRBJ2-1; D is undetermined. The CDR3 extends over 12 amino acids. Trimming removed 1 base from V and 12 bases from J, with 10 bases in between. Germline V gene lookup returns CDR1 LGHDT and CDR2 YNNKEL (reference sequence). The CDR3 sequence: CASSQAKGSQFF. CDR3 in DNA: TGTGCCAGCAGCCAAGCCAAGGGTTCGCAGTTCTTC.

This clonotype was observed many times. The chain joins TRBV6-5 to TRBJ2-5; D gene ambiguous. The CDR3 contains 14 residues. In germline, CDR1 is MNHEY, CDR2 SVGAGI. The germline V and J ends were trimmed by 2 bases and 2 bases, with 9 bases remaining between them. CDR3 region: CASSYGRKQETQYF. The DNA of the CDR3 is TGTGCCAGCAGTTACGGTCGGAAACAAGAGACCCAGTACTTC.

The chain is built from TRBV28 and TRBJ1-6; D gene ambiguous. CDR1 and CDR2 (germline): MDHEN, SYDVKM. CDR3 length: 16 residues. The V end lost 6 bases, the J end lost 3 bases, and 15 bases lay between the germline ends. DNA of the CDR3: TGTGCCAGCAGGGGATCGGTCGGAAGCTATAATTCACCCCTCCACTTT. Residues: CASRGSVGSYNSPLHF.

CDR3 loop: CAWSVHGASEQYF. The CDR3 DNA reads TGTGCCTGGAGTGTACATGGGGCCTCCGAGCAGTACTTC. The chain employs TRBV30 and TRBJ2-4, with a possible D match to TRBD1 (5 bases). The DNA matches TRBJ2-7 better at its end, which makes the J call doubtful. Germline lookup yields CDR1 GTSNPN and CDR2 SVGIG (reference sequence). This CDR3 comprises 13 residues.

This clonotype showed up many times. The chain has TRBV27 and TRBJ2-7; possible D gene TRBD1, 5 bases. The V and J ends lost 3 bases and 6 bases respectively, with 9 bases between them. Germline loops: CDR1 MNHEY, CDR2 SMNVEV (reference sequence). The CDR3 covers 12 residues. The CDR3 region has the DNA TGTGCCAGCAGTTTTAATCAGGGCGAGCAGTACTTC. As protein: CASSFNQGEQYF.

This clonotype was seen just once. V usage is TRBV12-3 or TRBV12-4 and J usage is TRBJ1-2; D possibly corresponds to TRBD1 (5 bases). There are 13 residues in the CDR3. Trimming cost V 6 bases and J 4 bases, with 12 bases left between them. The CDR3 sequence: CASRAREGYGYTF. CDR3 nucleotides: TGTGCCAGCAGAGCCAGGGAGGGCTATGGCTACACCTTC.

The chain is built from TRBV7-2 and TRBJ2-3; D could derive from TRBD1 or TRBD2 (5 bases each). Deletions cut 4 bases from V and 8 bases from J, with 22 bases between. The germline V gene encodes CDR1 SGHTA and CDR2 FQGNSA. The CDR3 contains 16 residues. The CDR3 sequence: CASSSRRGESLGTQYF. The CDR3 coding sequence is TGTGCCAGCAGCTCCCGGAGAGGGGAATCTTTGGGTACGCAGTATTTT.

The rearrangement links TRBV5-1 to TRBJ2-1, with TRBD1 matching over 7 bases. CDR3 size: 16 residues. V dropped 2 bases and J dropped 6; count of bases not matched to a gene: 11. Germline CDR1 SGHRS, CDR2 YFSETQ. The CDR3 bases are TGCGCCAGCAGCTTAGAAGGGACAGCTGTCGGCAATGAGCAGTTCTTC. Encoded protein: CASSLEGTAVGNEQFF.

This clonotype was seen more than once but under ten times. This chain joins TRBV7-2 and TRBJ1-5; a possible D gene is TRBD1 (5 bases). The V end lost 4 bases, the J end lost 1 base, and 11 bases lay between the germline ends. This CDR3 is built from 15 residues. The V gene's germline CDR1 is SGHTA and CDR2 FQGNSA. The CDR3 here is CASSYLGRSNQPQHF. For the CDR3, the DNA is TGTGCCAGCAGCTACCTGGGGCGAAGCAATCAGCCCCAGCATTTT.

This clonotype was picked up a small number of times. The chain is built from TRBV29-1 and TRBJ2-3; possible D gene TRBD1, 5 bases. Per germline, CDR1 SQVTM and CDR2 ANQGSEA. The CDR3 is made up of 14 amino acids. Trimming cost V 6 bases and J 6 bases, with 19 bases left between them. The CDR3 DNA is TGCAGCGTCGTGGGTAGGGGTGGCCTTGATACGCAGTATTTT. Residues: CSVVGRGGLDTQYF.

This chain connects TRBV27 to TRBJ2-5; TRBD2 might be the D (7 bases). Germline V lookup: CDR1 MNHEY, CDR2 SMNVEV (reference sequence). The CDR3 loop spans 15 amino acids. V dropped 5 bases and J dropped 5 bases, with 18 bases sitting between them. The CDR3 spells CASSPRRGGVETQYF. Here the CDR3 DNA reads TGTGCCAGCAGTCCCCGGAGGGGGGGAGTGGAGACCCAGTACTTC.

A remark on this clonotype: This may come from a read error, since a much larger clone is one base off. V and J are TRBV2 and TRBJ2-7, with D possibly called TRBD1 or TRBD2 (5 bases each). The CDR3 loop spans 15 amino acids. Trimming removed 8 bases at V and 0 bases at J, with 17 bases between. CDR1 is SNHLY, CDR2 FYNNEI, per germline. CDR3 DNA: TGTGCCAGCCGACGAGAGGCAGGGAGCTCCTACGAGCAGTACTTC. Its protein product is CASRREAGSSYEQYF. Full variable domain (remainder filled in from reference TRBV2 and TRBJ2-7): EPEVTQTPSHQVTQMGQEVILRCVPISNHLYFYWYRQILGQKVEFLVSFYNNEISEKSEIFDDQFSVERPDGSNFTLKIRSTKLEDSAMYFCASRREAGSSYEQYFGPGTRLTVT.